The T cell receptor (beta chain) under discussion was sequenced for a study of human T cells and chemical hapten exposure. Study results and limitations: With alopecia, donors may have immune responses unlike healthy people's.

Time point meaning: patch test 3, about 24 weeks after DPC sensitization. Indicated treatment: therapeutic diphenylcyclopropenone sensitization with weekly scalp DPC. TCRdb used MiXCR to reprocess the RACE reads, holding one entry per CDR3 protein. The sample includes 150,000 to 200,000 distinct CDR3 sequences, roughly 25% of them seen just once. A word on this clonotype: Its antigen is as yet unknown.

Germline V gene lookup returns CDR1 MNHEY and CDR2 SVGEGT. The V and J ends lost 3 bases and 2 bases, in that order; junction bases with no gene match: 5. The CDR3 extends over 15 amino acids. Sequencing was performed on whole blood, taken in connection with sensitization to the hapten diphenylcyclopropenone (DPC). This TCR came from a woman under 30 with alopecia areata. Some clones in this sample may be carry-over from other donors' samples. The rearrangement uses TRBV6-2 or TRBV6-3 and TRBJ2-3; 7 nucleotides line up with TRBD2. Here the CDR3 DNA reads TGTGCCAGCAGTTATCTAGCGGACTCCACAGATACGCAGTATTTT. It translates to CASSYLADSTDTQYF.